These T cell receptor beta chains were read from a single sample in a study of human T cells and chemical hapten exposure. MiXCR, run by TCRdb on the RACE reads, gives a single entry per CDR3 protein. Counted here are around 70,000 distinct CDR3 sequences, approximately 10% occurring once; the ten biggest clones make up roughly 1.5%. The sample was whole blood, taken in connection with sensitization to the hapten diphenylcyclopropenone (DPC). These receptors were taken from a woman in her 50s with alopecia areata. Some clones in this sample may be carry-over from other donors' samples. Each CDR3 is given with its conserved first and last residue. Each record gives: D gene, J gene, clone size, V gene, CDR3 protein, CDR3 DNA. D genes are given only for firm matches. Size is omitted from some rows. Given values are once, few, many or a class for expanded clones.

D: NA
J: TRBJ1-3
size: few
V: TRBV6-5
CDR3: CASSTGISGNTIYF
DNA: TGTGCCAGCAGTACAGGGATCTCTGGAAACACCATATATTTT

D: NA
J: TRBJ1-1
size: many
V: TRBV6-6
CDR3: CASSPEGNTEAFF
DNA: TGTGCCAGCAGTCCCGAGGGGAACACTGAAGCTTTCTTT

D: TRBD2
J: TRBJ2-3
size: NA
V: TRBV6-1
CDR3: CASSEVRLAGSTDTQYF
DNA: TGTGCCAGCAGTGAAGTCCGACTAGCGGGAAGCACAGATACGCAGTATTTT

D: NA
J: TRBJ1-1
size: NA
V: TRBV12-3/TRBV12-4
CDR3: CASSITGGFRTEAFF
DNA: TGTGCCAGCAGTATAACCGGGGGTTTTAGGACTGAAGCTTTCTTT

D: TRBD1
J: TRBJ1-5
size: NA
V: TRBV19
CDR3: CASTPGDSNSQPQHF
DNA: TGTGCCAGTACCCCTGGGGACAGCAATTCTCAGCCCCAGCATTTT

D: TRBD1
J: TRBJ1-4
size: NA
V: TRBV4-3
CDR3: CASSLTATGYEKLFF
DNA: TGCGCCAGCAGCCTCACTGCGACAGGGTACGAAAAACTGTTTTTT

D: TRBD2
J: TRBJ2-3
size: few
V: TRBV6-2/TRBV6-3
CDR3: CASSRSGDRDTQYF
DNA: TGTGCCAGCAGTCGAAGCGGGGATAGAGATACGCAGTATTTT

D: NA
J: TRBJ2-2
size: many
V: TRBV7-2
CDR3: CASSLNWLNTGELFF
DNA: TGTGCCAGCAGCTTAAACTGGTTGAACACCGGGGAGCTGTTTTTT

D: TRBD1
J: TRBJ2-6
size: NA
V: TRBV18
CDR3: CASSLRTGRLTGANVLTF
DNA: TGTGCCAGCTCACTACGGACAGGGAGACTCACTGGGGCCAACGTCCTGACTTTC

D: NA
J: TRBJ2-2
size: NA
V: TRBV29-1
CDR3: CSVEEGRRGLFF
DNA: TGCAGCGTTGAAGAGGGGCGGAGGGGGCTGTTTTTT

D: TRBD1
J: TRBJ2-7
size: many
V: TRBV6-2/TRBV6-3
CDR3: CASSPWTGGAYEQYF
DNA: TGTGCCAGCAGTCCCTGGACAGGGGGTGCCTACGAGCAGTACTTC

D: NA
J: TRBJ1-5
size: many
V: TRBV10-3
CDR3: CATSFSRNQPQHF
DNA: TGTGCCACCTCGTTTTCCAGAAATCAGCCCCAGCATTTT

D: NA
J: TRBJ1-5
size: many
V: TRBV6-2/TRBV6-3
CDR3: CASSYSSSNQPQHF
DNA: TGTGCCAGCAGTTACTCCAGCAGCAATCAGCCCCAGCATTTT

D: NA
J: TRBJ2-7
size: few
V: TRBV29-1
CDR3: CSVESAGPYEQYF
DNA: TGCAGCGTTGAGTCGGCAGGCCCCTACGAGCAGTACTTC

D: NA
J: TRBJ1-2
size: NA
V: TRBV28
CDR3: CASRTGGYRYTF
DNA: TGTGCCAGCAGAACTGGGGGCTATCGCTACACCTTC

D: NA
J: TRBJ2-6
size: many
V: TRBV9
CDR3: CASSDRASGANVLTF
DNA: TGTGCCAGCAGCGATCGGGCCTCTGGGGCCAACGTCCTGACTTTC

D: NA
J: TRBJ2-4
size: many
V: TRBV7-6
CDR3: CASSLEGNIQYF
DNA: TGTGCCAGCAGCTTAGAAGGGAACATTCAGTACTTC